The 12 T cell receptor beta chains listed next were all sequenced from one sample in a study of regulatory T cells in long-lasting Graves disease. Time point in this sample: persistent/refractory GD, antithyroid drugs over 5 years with positive TRAb. There was RNA extracted from PBMCs, and the TCR library was made from it. Combining iRepertoire HTBI primers with Arm-PCR of CDR3 regions, the authors built TCR beta libraries. TCRdb reprocessed the multiplex PCR reads with MiXCR, giving one entry per CDR3 protein. The sample lists roughly 500,000 distinct CDR3 sequences; about 22% were seen once. Sequencing used peripheral blood mononuclear cells (PBMCs), obtained when the disease was refractory, from a patient treated with antithyroid drugs. These receptors all come from a female donor with Graves disease.

The chain couples TRBV28 to TRBJ2-7; 13 nucleotides line up with TRBD2. Trimming cost V 4 bases and J 2 bases; bases outside gene matches: 2. This CDR3 has 15 amino acids. Germline assignment: CDR1 MDHEN and CDR2 SYDVKM. The CDR3 coding sequence is TGTGCCAGCAGTTCGGGACTAGCGGGGCCCTACGAGCAGTACTTC. Amino acid sequence: CASSSGLAGPYEQYF.

This clonotype was picked up a small number of times. This rearrangement joins TRBV20-1 to TRBJ1-2; possible D gene TRBD1, 6 bases. CDR3 size: 12 residues. The germline CDR1 and CDR2 sequences are DFQATT and SNEGSKA (reference sequence). The V end lost 4 bases, the J end lost 3 bases, and 9 bases lay between the germline ends. DNA for the CDR3: TGCAGTGCTATACAGGGTTACTATGGCTACACCTTC. Translated, it gives CSAIQGYYGYTF.

In this sample, this clonotype turned up a few times. V gene TRBV5-1 combines with J gene TRBJ1-2, with TRBD1 matching 9 bases. CDR3 size: 15 residues. Germline assignment: CDR1 SGHRS and CDR2 YFSETQ. J gave up 6 bases and V 5 bases, and 11 bases lay outside the gene matches. The CDR3 coding sequence is TGCGCCAGCAGGGAAGGACAGGGGATTTCGGATGGCTACACCTTC. This translates into CASREGQGISDGYTF.

This chain joins TRBV28 and TRBJ1-1; D might be TRBD1 (5 bases). The germline CDR1 and CDR2 sequences are MDHEN and SYDVKM. V dropped 5 bases and J dropped 3 bases, with 13 bases sitting between them. The CDR3 has 14 amino acids. CDR3 DNA: TGTGCCAGCAGTCCCCGTAGGGGCTACACTGAAGCTTTCTTT. This codes for CASSPRRGYTEAFF.

J is TRBJ2-5 and V is TRBV20-1, with 7 positions matching TRBD2. The J segment lost 3 bases and the V segment lost 3 bases, leaving 4 bases of the junction unmatched. The CDR3 has 13 residues. Germline V gene data show CDR1 as DFQATT and CDR2 as SNEGSKA (reference sequence). The CDR3 DNA reads TGCAGTGCTAGTCCTCGGGGGGAAGAGACCCAGTACTTC. Its translation: CSASPRGEETQYF.

This clonotype was seen many times. The V gene is TRBV27, the J gene TRBJ2-5; D is perhaps TRBD1 (6 bases). CDR1 and CDR2 (germline): MNHEY, SMNVEV (reference sequence). V was pared by 5 bases and J by 3 bases, with 16 bases between. This CDR3 region has 15 residues. This chain's CDR3 is CASSSLGAGEETQYF. The CDR3 coding sequence is TGTGCCAGCAGTAGCCTGGGGGCAGGGGAAGAGACCCAGTACTTC.

Ten or more counts support this clonotype. This chain joins TRBV7-2 and TRBJ2-5, with D maybe TRBD2 (5 bases). Trimming took 5 bases from V and 5 from J, leaving 18 bases between them. This CDR3 contains 15 residues. Germline CDR1 reads SGHTA; CDR2 reads FQGNSA. CDR3 in amino acids: CASSRRGDGDETQYF. CDR3 nucleotides: TGTGCCAGCAGCCGCCGGGGAGATGGTGATGAGACCCAGTACTTC.

This clonotype was seen once. The chain links TRBV6-2 or TRBV6-3 to TRBJ2-5; 8 bases match TRBD1. Germline loops: CDR1 MNHEY, CDR2 SVGEGT. The V and J ends lost 3 bases and 5 bases, in that order; junction bases with no gene match: 17. The CDR3 spans 18 residues. The CDR3 sequence: CASSYYGQGVSVEETQYF. CDR3 sequence (DNA): TGTGCCAGCAGTTATTACGGACAGGGTGTTAGCGTGGAGGAGACCCAGTACTTC.

This clonotype was counted many times. The chain carries TRBV27 and TRBJ2-2, with 8 positions matching TRBD1. The CDR3 consists of 15 residues. V gave up 2 bases and J gave up 7 bases; unmatched junction bases: 6. The germline CDR1 and CDR2 sequences are MNHEY and SMNVEV (reference sequence). CDR3 DNA sequence: TGTGCCAGCAGTTTAGGCAGGGGGCGTAGCGGGGAGCTGTTTTTT. It specifies CASSLGRGRSGELFF.

In this sample, this clonotype turned up many times. This chain joins TRBV7-2 and TRBJ2-7, with D perhaps TRBD1 (6 bases). This CDR3 is built from 16 residues. CDR1 and CDR2 (germline): SGHTA, FQGNSA. V shed 4 bases and J shed 5 bases, with 21 bases lying between them. The CDR3 loop reads CASSSRIQGKRDEQYF. As DNA, the CDR3 is TGTGCCAGCAGCTCCCGTATACAGGGAAAAAGAGACGAGCAGTACTTC.

A note on this clonotype: Just one base apart from a much larger clone, this may be a read error. The chain carries TRBV7-9 and TRBJ1-6; maybe TRBD1 (5 bases). V lost 6 bases and J 4 bases, leaving 10 bases between the germline ends. This CDR3 has 14 amino acids. The germline gives CDR1 SEHNR, CDR2 FQNEAQ (reference sequence). CDR3 protein: CASSPTEYNSPLHF. The CDR3 DNA sequence: TGTGCCAGCAGTCCGACAGAGTATAATTCACCCCTCCACTTT.

V gene TRBV9 combines with J gene TRBJ1-2, with a possible D match to TRBD1 (5 bases). The V end was cut by 5 bases, the J end by 4 bases, with 15 bases between. CDR1 SGDLS and CDR2 YYNGEE come from the germline V gene. The CDR3 runs 14 residues. CDR3: CASSVPDGTYGYTF. The DNA for the CDR3 is TGTGCCAGCAGTGTACCAGACGGGACCTATGGCTACACCTTC. The full variable domain, completed using reference TRBV9 and TRBJ1-2, is DSGVTQTPKHLITATGQRVTLRCSPRSGDLSVYWYQQSLDQGLQFLIQYYNGEERAKGNILERFSAQQFPDLHSELNLSSLELGDSALYFCASSVPDGTYGYTFGSGTRLTVV.